Following are 24 T cell receptor beta chains from one sample sequenced in a study of CD8 T cells in ankylosing spondylitis. Study outcomes and limitations: Made up of under 10 highly homologous variants, a TCR beta motif appeared characteristic of ankylosing spondylitis blood.

TCRdb processed the 5' RACE reads anew with MiXCR; each CDR3 protein has one entry. The table includes about 840,000 distinct CDR3 sequences, roughly 10% detected once. No antigens are known for them. Sequenced input: blood, either unsorted or a sorted T cell fraction (not recorded which). The source of these receptors is a male donor with ankylosing spondylitis.

This rearrangement joins TRBV6-2 or TRBV6-3 to TRBJ2-2; 8 bases are a match to TRBD2. The CDR3 extends over 16 amino acids. Germline V lookup: CDR1 MNHEY, CDR2 SVGEGT. Trimming at V came to 2 bases and at J to 6 bases, leaving 8 bases not matched to a gene. The DNA for the CDR3 is TGTGCCAGCAGTTACGTGGGACTAGTAGGTGCCGGGGAGCTGTTTTTT. Encoded protein: CASSYVGLVGAGELFF.

This clonotype was observed a handful of times. The chain carries TRBV4-2 and TRBJ1-6, with D maybe TRBD1 (6 bases). The CDR3 extends over 17 amino acids. The V gene lost 1 base and the J gene lost 3 bases, with 13 bases spanning the gap. Germline CDR1 LGHNA, CDR2 YNFKEQ. The CDR3, as DNA: TGTGCCAGCAGCCAAGTACTTGAGGGGGACTATAATTCACCCCTCCACTTT. This codes for CASSQVLEGDYNSPLHF.

V and J are TRBV20-1 and TRBJ1-5, with a possible D match to TRBD1 (6 bases). Per germline, CDR1 DFQATT and CDR2 SNEGSKA (reference sequence). Trimming left V 3 bases short and J 3 bases short, with 21 bases between. The CDR3 has 17 residues. The CDR3 region has the DNA TGCAGTGCTAGGGCCACGATGGGGGGCCTGGACAATCAGCCCCAGCATTTT. Amino acid sequence: CSARATMGGLDNQPQHF.

This clonotype came up a few times. The rearrangement joins TRBV27 to TRBJ2-2, with 11 bases lining up with TRBD2. Germline trimming cut 6 bases from V and 0 bases from J; bases unmatched to any gene: 6. CDR3 length: 17 amino acids. Germline V gives CDR1 MNHEY, CDR2 SMNVEV (reference sequence). DNA for the CDR3: TGTGCCAGCAGCCCCCTAGCGGGAGGCGCGAACACCGGGGAGCTGTTTTTT. The encoded protein is CASSPLAGGANTGELFF.

This clonotype was seen more than once but under ten times. The V and J genes are TRBV29-1 and TRBJ2-7; D may correspond to TRBD1 or TRBD2 (5 bases each). This CDR3 contains 13 residues. CDR1 SQVTM and CDR2 ANQGSEA come from the germline V gene. Trimming stripped 6 bases from V and 0 bases from J, with 12 bases between. Here the CDR3 reads CSVGTSSSYEQYF. CDR3 nucleotide sequence: TGCAGCGTCGGGACGTCTAGCTCCTACGAGCAGTACTTC.

This rearrangement joins TRBV11-2 to TRBJ1-2; no firm D call. Trimming cost V 4 bases and J 5 bases, with 14 bases left between them. Germline loops: CDR1 SGHAT, CDR2 FQNNGV. This CDR3 is built from 14 residues. CDR3 in amino acids: CASSSQSGPYGYTF. The CDR3 DNA reads as TGTGCCAGCAGCTCTCAAAGTGGGCCGTATGGCTACACCTTC.

This clonotype came up a few times. The V and J genes are TRBV20-1 and TRBJ2-7; D could derive from TRBD1 or TRBD2 (5 bases each). Germline CDR1 and CDR2: DFQATT and SNEGSKA (reference sequence). The V end lost 3 bases, the J end lost 0 bases, and 18 bases lay between the germline ends. The CDR3 totals 16 residues. The CDR3 here is CSARDVLSGSSYEQYF. CDR3 coding DNA: TGCAGTGCTAGGGATGTGTTGTCAGGGAGCTCCTACGAGCAGTACTTC.

The rearrangement uses TRBV6-1 and TRBJ1-1; 7 positions match TRBD1. Germline V CDR1 and CDR2: MNHNS, SASEGT. The CDR3 length is 14 residues. V shed 7 bases, J shed 2 bases, and the junction held 7 bases outside the gene matches. The DNA for the CDR3 is TGTGCCAGCAATCGACGACAGGGTAACACTGAAGCTTTCTTT. Protein sequence: CASNRRQGNTEAFF.

This clonotype was observed at least ten times. This chain uses TRBV20-1 with TRBJ2-2; D may be TRBD1 (8 bases). The CDR3 runs 18 residues. Germline assignment: CDR1 DFQATT and CDR2 SNEGSKA (reference sequence). V lost 5 bases to trimming and J lost 6 bases, with 28 bases between them. The CDR3 loop reads CSASVGQGLSGRSGELFF. CDR3 in DNA: TGCAGTGCTTCGGTCGGACAGGGCCTATCCGGGAGGTCCGGGGAGCTGTTTTTT.

The sample holds many counts of this clonotype. V and J are TRBV14 and TRBJ2-1; maybe TRBD2 (6 bases). Trimming removed 3 bases from V and 7 bases from J, with 7 bases in between. This CDR3 is 12 amino acids long. CDR1 and CDR2 (germline): SGHDN, FVKESK. The CDR3 region is CASSQGRNEQFF. For the CDR3, the DNA is TGTGCCAGCAGCCAGGGGAGGAATGAGCAGTTCTTC.

V and J are TRBV6-1 and TRBJ1-2; D not certain. The V end lost 8 bases, the J end lost 8 bases, and 18 bases lay between the germline ends. The CDR3 is made up of 13 amino acids. The V gene's germline CDR1 is MNHNS and CDR2 SASEGT. The CDR3 DNA sequence: TGTGCCAGCGGGCGAAGTAAATCGAGAGGCTACACCTTC. This translates into CASGRSKSRGYTF.

The J gene is TRBJ2-1, the V gene TRBV7-6, with TRBD2 identical over 7 bases. J was trimmed by 3 bases and V by 5 bases; bases with no gene match: 4. CDR3 length: 14 residues. Germline-derived CDR1 and CDR2 are SGHVS and FNYEAQ. CDR3: CASSREVYYNEQFF. In nucleotides, the CDR3 is TGTGCCAGCAGCCGGGAGGTTTACTACAATGAGCAGTTCTTC. Complete variable domain (other parts from reference TRBV7-6 and TRBJ2-1): GAGVSQSPRYKVTKRGQDVALRCDPISGHVSLYWYRQALGQGPEFLTYFNYEAQQDKSGLPNDRFSAERPEGSISTLTIQRTEQRDSAMYRCASSREVYYNEQFFGPGTRLTVL.

This clonotype was recorded a few times. The chain is built from TRBV7-2 and TRBJ2-5; D is unresolved. In germline, CDR1 is SGHTA, CDR2 FQGNSA. The CDR3 totals 13 residues. V lost 3 bases, J lost 5 bases, and 10 bases lay in between. CDR3 DNA sequence: TGTGCCAGCAGCTTTTCCAGCCCGGAGACCCAGTACTTC. Residues: CASSFSSPETQYF. The full variable domain, its missing parts supplied by reference TRBV7-2 and TRBJ2-5, is GAGVSQSPSNKVTEKGKDVELRCDPISGHTALYWYRQSLGQGLEFLIYFQGNSAPDKSGLPSDRFSAERTGGSVSTLTIQRTQQEDSAVYLCASSFSSPETQYFGPGTRLLVL.

This clonotype was observed at least ten times. This sequence joins TRBV6-1 and TRBJ1-6; D gene ambiguous. Germline CDR1 reads MNHNS; CDR2 reads SASEGT. V dropped 5 bases and J dropped 7 bases, with 9 bases sitting between them. CDR3 length: 13 residues. As DNA, the CDR3 is TGTGCCAGCAGTCGCGTTAGAAATTCACCCCTCCACTTT. Its translation: CASSRVRNSPLHF.

This clonotype was observed many times. The chain combines TRBV20-1 with TRBJ2-7; a weak D match, TRBD1 (6 bases). The germline CDR1 and CDR2 sequences are DFQATT and SNEGSKA (reference sequence). The CDR3 runs 12 residues. V shed 3 bases and J shed 2 bases, with 8 bases lying between them. The CDR3 region has the DNA TGCAGTGCTAGTTCAGGGGCCTACGAGCAGTACTTC. This encodes CSASSGAYEQYF.

There are a few counts of this clonotype. CDR3 amino acids: CASSDSSMTEAFF. The CDR3 DNA sequence: TGTGCCAGCAGCGACAGTTCTATGACTGAAGCTTTCTTT. The chain links TRBV6-1 to TRBJ1-1; D may be TRBD1 (5 bases). The V end lost 6 bases, the J end lost 5 bases, and 13 bases lay between the germline ends. Per the germline V gene, CDR1 is MNHNS and CDR2 is SASEGT. The CDR3 extends over 13 amino acids.

The chain couples TRBV24-1 to TRBJ1-2; no clear D gene. Trimming pared 3 bases from V and 1 base from J, leaving 8 bases between. CDR1 KGHDR and CDR2 SFDVKD come from the germline V gene. The CDR3 contains 14 residues. The CDR3 sequence is CATSDTDFNYGYTF. Here the CDR3 DNA reads TGTGCCACCAGTGATACCGATTTTAACTATGGCTACACCTTC.

This clonotype has just a few counts. This chain connects TRBV7-2 to TRBJ1-6; D call uncertain. Germline V gives CDR1 SGHTA, CDR2 FQGNSA. V gave up 2 bases and J gave up 10 bases, with 9 bases separating them. This CDR3 spans 13 amino acids. CDR3 in amino acids: CASSLSKGSPLHF. The CDR3 nucleotides are TGTGCCAGCAGCTTATCGAAGGGATCACCCCTCCACTTT. The whole variable domain, filled in from reference TRBV7-2 and TRBJ1-6, reads GAGVSQSPSNKVTEKGKDVELRCDPISGHTALYWYRQSLGQGLEFLIYFQGNSAPDKSGLPSDRFSAERTGGSVSTLTIQRTQQEDSAVYLCASSLSKGSPLHFGNGTRLTVT.

This clonotype showed up many times. V usage is TRBV29-1 and J usage is TRBJ2-3; 13 positions match TRBD2. The CDR3 contains 14 residues. The ends lost 5 bases at V and 6 bases at J; junction bases unmatched: 5. Germline loops: CDR1 SQVTM, CDR2 ANQGSEA. In DNA form, the CDR3 reads TGCAGCGTTCCACTAGCGGGAGGGGGTGATACGCAGTATTTT. This codes for CSVPLAGGGDTQYF.

This clonotype was picked up many times. The gene calls are TRBV4-3 and TRBJ1-1; TRBD1 is a possible D gene (5 bases). Trimming stripped 0 bases from V and 1 base from J, with 9 bases between. Germline loops: CDR1 LGHNA, CDR2 YSLEER. CDR3 size: 15 residues. The DNA of the CDR3 is TGCGCCAGCAGCCAAGATCCAGACAGGAACACTGAAGCTTTCTTT. Protein: CASSQDPDRNTEAFF.

The J gene is TRBJ2-2, the V gene TRBV6-5, with 9 bases identical to TRBD1. With 2 bases clipped from V and 4 bases from J, the junction kept 8 bases outside the gene matches. Germline V gene data show CDR1 as MNHEY and CDR2 as SVGAGI. This CDR3 is built from 17 residues. The CDR3 DNA follows: TGTGCCAGCAGTTACCGAAGGGGACAGGGTAGCACCGGGGAGCTGTTTTTT. Amino acids: CASSYRRGQGSTGELFF.

This rearrangement joins TRBV20-1 to TRBJ2-5, with 8 bases matching TRBD2. Germline CDR1 DFQATT, CDR2 SNEGSKA (reference sequence). Unmatched junction bases numbered 8, after V lost 0 bases and J lost 5 bases. This CDR3 is built from 15 residues. This CDR3 is CSARDGLASRETQYF. The DNA of the CDR3 is TGCAGTGCTAGAGACGGACTAGCCAGCCGGGAGACCCAGTACTTC.

The chain has TRBV28 and TRBJ1-1, with a tentative D call TRBD1 (5 bases). The CDR3 totals 17 residues. The germline V and J ends were trimmed by 6 bases and 1 base, with 21 bases remaining between them. Germline CDR1 and CDR2: MDHEN and SYDVKM. The CDR3 nucleotides read TGTGCCAGCAGGAGCGGAGGGGCATTTAGAAGGAACACTGAAGCTTTCTTT. Protein product: CASRSGGAFRRNTEAFF.

J is TRBJ2-2 and V is TRBV7-2; D perhaps matches TRBD2 (6 bases). The CDR3 is made up of 14 amino acids. Germline V CDR1 and CDR2: SGHTA, FQGNSA. V was pared by 6 bases and J by 5 bases, with 13 bases between. The CDR3 DNA is TGTGCCAGCAGTGTAAAGCGGGTTACCGGGGAGCTGTTTTTT. It yields the protein CASSVKRVTGELFF.